These 19 T cell receptor beta chains were all obtained from the same sample, sequenced in a study of control samples from healthy donors and cancer patients. Some clones are missing from TCRdb's copy, which holds only in-frame ones; the method was immunoSEQ multiplex PCR. The data contain about 160,000 clones, approximately 96% of them singletons. The sequenced sample was blood. The receptors stem from a middle-aged woman in good health.

This chain connects TRBV5-5 to TRBJ2-7; D is uncertain. This CDR3 has 14 amino acids. Trimming took off 1 base at V and 0 bases at J, with 8 bases between the two ends. Germline CDR1 reads SGHKS; CDR2 reads YYEKEE (reference sequence). The CDR3 DNA is TGTGCCAGCAGCTTGACACATAGCTCCTACGAGCAGTACTTC. It is translated as CASSLTHSSYEQYF.

The V gene is TRBV5-6, the J gene TRBJ1-1; D gene ambiguous. This CDR3 contains 13 residues. The V gene lost 7 bases and the J gene lost 3 bases, with 13 bases spanning the gap. Germline V CDR1 and CDR2: SGHDT, YYEEEE. The CDR3 protein is CASGQRVDTEAFF. DNA of the CDR3: TGTGCCAGCGGTCAGAGGGTTGACACTGAAGCTTTCTTT.

The chain joins TRBV7-9 to TRBJ1-2; possibly TRBD1 for D (6 bases). The germline V gene has CDR1 SEHNR and CDR2 FQNEAQ (reference sequence). V was clipped by 5 bases and J by 3 bases, with 22 bases between them. The CDR3 is made up of 17 amino acids. CDR3 in amino acids: CASSPNRPGGGYYGYTF. For the CDR3, the DNA is TGTGCCAGCAGCCCCAACCGGCCCGGGGGCGGATACTATGGCTACACCTTC.

This clone came up once. This chain joins TRBV7-2 and TRBJ1-2; 9 bases align to TRBD1. The CDR3 runs 14 residues. Germline CDR1 SGHTA, CDR2 FQGNSA. After removal of 1 base from V and 7 bases from J, the junction contained 4 bases not matched to a gene. CDR3 sequence: CASSLETGGFGYTF. CDR3 in DNA: TGTGCCAGCAGCTTAGAGACAGGGGGATTTGGCTACACCTTC.

The chain joins TRBV27 to TRBJ2-1, with TRBD2 matching over 10 bases. There are 16 residues in the CDR3. The germline gives CDR1 MNHEY, CDR2 SMNVEV (reference sequence). V was clipped by 3 bases and J by 9 bases; unmatched bases: 11. DNA of the CDR3: TGTGCCAGCAGTTTCCTCTTAAGCGGGGGGGGCCGTGAGCAGTTCTTC. It codes for CASSFLLSGGGREQFF.

The V gene is TRBV7-9, the J gene TRBJ2-3; tentatively, D is TRBD2 (5 bases). This CDR3 spans 14 amino acids. The V end was cut by 1 base, the J end by 4 bases, with 9 bases between. Germline CDR1 SEHNR, CDR2 FQNEAQ (reference sequence). The CDR3 bases are TGTGCCAGCAGCTTAGAATGGGGAGCAGATACGCAGTATTTT. Protein sequence: CASSLEWGADTQYF.

V is TRBV11-2 and J is TRBJ1-4, with D possibly being TRBD1 (5 bases). Trimming left V 2 bases short and J 4 bases short, with 20 bases between. Germline V gene sequence: CDR1 SGHAT, CDR2 FQNNGV. This CDR3 region has 18 residues. CDR3: CASSLRWSSRQSNEKLFF. The CDR3 DNA sequence: TGTGCCAGCAGCTTACGGTGGTCGAGTCGACAGAGTAATGAAAAACTGTTTTTT.

The V and J genes are TRBV7-2 and TRBJ1-5, with 10 bases that match TRBD1. V shed 5 bases, J shed 7 bases, and the junction held 8 bases outside the gene matches. CDR3 size: 15 residues. The germline V gene has CDR1 SGHTA and CDR2 FQGNSA. For the CDR3, the DNA is TGTGCCAGCAGCGTGGACAGGGGGGGAAAACAGCCCCAGCATTTT. Translation: CASSVDRGGKQPQHF.

Written as DNA, the CDR3 is TGTGCCAGCAGTGAACTGTCGAACACTGAAGCTTTCTTT. Protein product: CASSELSNTEAFF. The chain combines TRBV6-1 with TRBJ1-1; no firm D call. The V end lost 2 bases, the J end lost 1 base, and 5 bases lay between the germline ends. The germline V gene has CDR1 MNHNS and CDR2 SASEGT. This CDR3 spans 13 amino acids.

The V and J genes are TRBV4-3 and TRBJ2-1, with D possibly TRBD2 on 5 matching bases. The length of the CDR3 is 17 residues. Germline lookup yields CDR1 LGHNA and CDR2 YSLEER. Trimming shortened V by 0 bases and J by 6 bases, and 18 bases separated the two germline ends. CDR3 residues: CASSQELTLGRANEQFF. CDR3 bases: TGCGCCAGCAGCCAAGAGCTTACGTTAGGGCGGGCCAATGAGCAGTTCTTC.

The chain recombines TRBV7-2 with TRBJ1-4; D is uncertain. Germline CDR1 SGHTA, CDR2 FQGNSA. CDR3 length: 14 residues. V lost 2 bases, J lost 2 bases, and 6 bases lay in between. CDR3 nucleotide sequence: TGTGCCAGCAGCTTAAGACGGACTAATGAAAAACTGTTTTTT. Protein sequence: CASSLRRTNEKLFF.

The V gene is TRBV9, the J gene TRBJ2-5; D possibly corresponds to TRBD2 (5 bases). This CDR3 region has 14 residues. Deletions cut 0 bases from V and 2 bases from J, with 8 bases between. The germline CDR1 and CDR2 sequences are SGDLS and YYNGEE. CDR3 bases: TGTGCCAGCAGCGTAGGGACTTTACAAGAGACCCAGTACTTC. Its translation is CASSVGTLQETQYF.

The rearrangement links TRBV3-1 (or the pseudogene TRBV3-2) to TRBJ2-3; no clear D gene. Trimming took off 2 bases at V and 7 bases at J, with 4 bases between the two ends. Germline V lookup: CDR1 LGHDT, CDR2 YNNKEL (reference sequence). This CDR3 is 11 amino acids long. The CDR3 nucleotides are TGTGCCAGCAGCCAAAGTAATACGCAGTATTTT. The encoded protein is CASSQSNTQYF.

The V call is TRBV5-6, the J call TRBJ1-2, with D hard to call. V was trimmed by 4 bases and J by 1 base, leaving 5 bases between them. The CDR3 loop spans 12 amino acids. Germline assignment: CDR1 SGHDT and CDR2 YYEEEE. The CDR3 DNA sequence: TGTGCCAGCAGCCCCGGTAACTATGGCTACACCTTC. It codes for CASSPGNYGYTF. The entire variable domain, with the rest obtained from reference TRBV5-6 and TRBJ1-2, is as follows: DAGVTQSPTHLIKTRGQQVTLRCSPKSGHDTVSWYQQALGQGPQFIFQYYEEEERQRGNFPDRFSGHQFPNYSSELNVNALLLGDSALYLCASSPGNYGYTFGSGTRLTVV.

The J gene is TRBJ2-2, the V gene TRBV5-4; D remains ambiguous. Germline CDR1 reads SGHNT; CDR2 reads YYREEE (reference sequence). The CDR3 has 16 amino acids. V was cut by 0 bases and J by 0 bases, with 9 bases left in between. The CDR3 DNA reads TGTGCCAGCAGCTTGGACCTCTCTACGAACACCGGGGAGCTGTTTTTT. Amino acids: CASSLDLSTNTGELFF.

V is TRBV6-2 or TRBV6-3 and J is TRBJ1-5; the D is unclear. This CDR3 has 17 residues. Germline CDR1 reads MNHEY; CDR2 reads SVGEGT. V was trimmed by 2 bases and J by 1 base, leaving 15 bases between them. The CDR3 sequence: CASSYNPGGSSNQPQHF. In DNA, the CDR3 is TGTGCCAGCAGTTACAACCCGGGTGGCAGCAGCAATCAGCCCCAGCATTTT.

V is TRBV4-1 and J is TRBJ1-2, with a tentative D call TRBD1 (6 bases). V lost 3 bases and J 4 bases, leaving 15 bases between the germline ends. There are 15 residues in the CDR3. Looked up from germline, CDR1 is MGHRA and CDR2 is YSYEKL. The CDR3 DNA reads TGCGCCAGCAGCCAGATCCAGGGGTTTAGCTATGGCTACACCTTC. This codes for CASSQIQGFSYGYTF.

As regards this clone: This CDR3 is also generated by other DNA sequences in the sample. The chain employs TRBV7-7 and TRBJ2-1; TRBD2 matches 14 bases. The CDR3 totals 17 residues. Trimming cost V 3 bases and J 6 bases; bases outside gene matches: 7. Germline V gene lookup returns CDR1 SSHAT and CDR2 FNYEAQ (reference sequence). CDR3 sequence reads: CASSLTSGGGGVNEQFF. The CDR3 DNA follows: TGTGCCAGCAGCTTGACTAGCGGGGGGGGCGGGGTCAATGAGCAGTTCTTC.

The J gene is TRBJ1-1, the V gene TRBV27, with D maybe TRBD1 (5 bases). The CDR3 runs 17 residues. Looked up from germline, CDR1 is MNHEY and CDR2 is SMNVEV (reference sequence). The ends were cut back, 4 bases at V and 0 bases at J, with 18 bases in the middle. CDR3 in DNA: TGTGCCAGCAGTTGGGGACTTCCTTACCTCATGAACACTGAAGCTTTCTTT. It is translated as CASSWGLPYLMNTEAFF.